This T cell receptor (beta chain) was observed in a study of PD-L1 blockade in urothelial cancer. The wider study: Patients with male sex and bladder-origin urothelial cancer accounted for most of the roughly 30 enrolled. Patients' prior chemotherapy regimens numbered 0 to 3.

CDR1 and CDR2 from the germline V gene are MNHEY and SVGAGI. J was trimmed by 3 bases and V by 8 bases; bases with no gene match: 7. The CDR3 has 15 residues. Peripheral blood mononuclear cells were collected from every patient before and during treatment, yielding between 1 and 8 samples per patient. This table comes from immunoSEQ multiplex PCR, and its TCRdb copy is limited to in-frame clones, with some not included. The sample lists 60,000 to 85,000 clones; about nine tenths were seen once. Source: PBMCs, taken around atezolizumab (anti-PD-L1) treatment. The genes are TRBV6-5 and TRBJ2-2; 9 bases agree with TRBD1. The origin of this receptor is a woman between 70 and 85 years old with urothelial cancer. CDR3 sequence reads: CASETGGADTGELFF. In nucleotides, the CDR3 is TGTGCCAGCGAAACAGGGGGCGCCGACACCGGGGAGCTGTTTTTT.